The 8 T cell receptor beta chains given below trace back to one sample, sequenced in a study of CD8 T cells in ankylosing spondylitis. One entry per CDR3 protein, called by TCRdb with MiXCR from the 5' RACE reads. The sample has just over 300,000 distinct CDR3 sequences, around 20% seen once. Sequencing used blood, either unsorted or a sorted T cell fraction (not recorded which). The receptors were gathered from a female donor with ankylosing spondylitis or in good health (not recorded which).

This clonotype was observed a few times. The CDR3 DNA reads as TGTGCCACCAGCAAGGGGGACTCTAGCTACGAGCAGTACTTC. Translation: CATSKGDSSYEQYF. The V gene is TRBV15, the J gene TRBJ2-7; D may be TRBD1 or TRBD2 (6 bases each). Trimming cost V 4 bases and J 3 bases, with 13 bases left between them. CDR3 length: 14 residues. CDR1 and CDR2 (germline): LNHNV, YYDKDF (reference sequence). The variable domain in full, completed from reference TRBV15 and TRBJ2-7, reads DAMVIQNPRYQVTQFGKPVTLSCSQTLNHNVMYWYQQKSSQAPKLLFHYYDKDFNNEADTPDNFQSRRPNTSFCFLDIRSPGLGDTAMYLCATSKGDSSYEQYFGPGTRLTVT.

This clonotype was seen a few times. The V gene is TRBV5-6, the J gene TRBJ1-6; possible D gene TRBD1, 6 bases. Deletions cut 4 bases from V and 4 bases from J, with 15 bases between. The CDR3 contains 16 residues. CDR1 is SGHDT, CDR2 YYEEEE, per germline. Here the CDR3 reads CASSLLDRSYNSPLHF. As DNA, the CDR3 is TGTGCCAGCAGCCTCCTGGACAGATCATATAATTCACCCCTCCACTTT.

At least ten counts were recorded for this clonotype. This chain uses TRBV10-3 with TRBJ2-7; no clear D. This CDR3 has 13 amino acids. CDR1 and CDR2 from the germline V gene are ENHRY and SYGVKD. V was cut by 11 bases and J by 6 bases, with 20 bases left in between. The CDR3 nucleotides read TGTGCCGCCCATGGAAGGTCTCCCTCCGAGCAGTACTTC. This encodes CAAHGRSPSEQYF.

The rearrangement joins TRBV30 to TRBJ2-1, with 8 positions matching TRBD2. Losses at the gene ends were 2 bases for V and 8 bases for J; bases not matched to a gene: 14. Germline CDR1 and CDR2: GTSNPN and SVGIG (reference sequence). The CDR3 runs to 16 residues. CDR3 residues: CAWSWGREVLGDEQFF. In DNA form, the CDR3 reads TGTGCCTGGAGTTGGGGGCGGGAGGTTCTGGGCGATGAGCAGTTCTTC.

This clonotype showed up just a few times. The chain carries TRBV24-1 and TRBJ2-1, with D possibly TRBD2 on 6 matching bases. The CDR3 contains 12 residues. Germline V gene lookup returns CDR1 KGHDR and CDR2 SFDVKD. The ends were cut back, 7 bases at V and 8 bases at J, with 11 bases in the middle. The CDR3, as DNA: TGTGCCACCAGCCGGGAGAGGGATGAGCAGTTCTTC. Translating gives CATSRERDEQFF.

The CDR3 bases are TGTGCCAGCAGTGGGACTAGCGGGAGGGGCTCCTACAATGAGCAGTTCTTC. Translated, it gives CASSGTSGRGSYNEQFF. The chain recombines TRBV12-3 or TRBV12-4 with TRBJ2-1, with 16 bases lining up with TRBD2. The length of the CDR3 is 17 residues. J lost 0 bases, V lost 5 bases, and 1 base had no gene match.

The V call is TRBV6-1, the J call TRBJ2-5, with TRBD2 matching 8 bases. Looked up from germline, CDR1 is MNHNS and CDR2 is SASEGT. The length of the CDR3 is 15 residues. The trim removed 8 bases at V and 4 bases at J, leaving 12 bases unmatched. CDR3 bases: TGTGCCAGCGGTGGGAGCGGGGGCACGGGAGAGACCCAGTACTTC. It yields the protein CASGGSGGTGETQYF.

This clonotype appeared a few times. This chain connects TRBV20-1 to TRBJ2-7; TRBD2 matches at 14 bases. CDR1 and CDR2 from the germline V gene are DFQATT and SNEGSKA (reference sequence). J gave up 0 bases and V 6 bases, and 4 bases lay outside the gene matches. The CDR3 sequence is 15 residues long. The CDR3 here is CSARGLAGASYEQYF. The DNA of the CDR3 is TGCAGTGCCCGGGGACTAGCGGGAGCCTCCTACGAGCAGTACTTC.